What follows are 31 T cell receptor beta chains derived from one specimen sequenced in a study of T-cell reconstitution after alpha-beta-depleted transplantation in children. For TCRbeta, the library was prepared with unique molecular identifiers. TCRdb independently ran MiXCR on the PCR reads; one entry per CDR3 protein. The sample has about 610,000 distinct CDR3 sequences, over 9.5% seen once; the top ten hold about 4.2%. The starting material was PBMCs from the stem cell graft donor, obtained from the stem cell graft. These receptor sequences come from a human donor who donated a stem cell graft to a child with acute myeloid leukemia.

In its sample, this clonotype was seen a few times. V usage is TRBV20-1 and J usage is TRBJ2-2, with D perhaps TRBD2 (6 bases). This CDR3 comprises 14 residues. Germline lookup yields CDR1 DFQATT and CDR2 SNEGSKA (reference sequence). Trimming cost V 2 bases and J 7 bases, with 14 bases left between them. The CDR3 DNA reads as TGCAGTGCTAGATTTCCGGGGGACGGCGGGGAGCTGTTTTTT. It codes for CSARFPGDGGELFF.

This clonotype was found a few times. The J gene is TRBJ2-5, the V gene TRBV20-1; 9 bases are a match to TRBD1. The germline V gene has CDR1 DFQATT and CDR2 SNEGSKA (reference sequence). V dropped 0 bases and J dropped 5; count of bases not matched to a gene: 7. This CDR3 is built from 15 residues. The CDR3 spells CSARDHTGGAETQYF. For the CDR3, the DNA is TGCAGTGCTAGAGATCACACAGGGGGCGCGGAGACCCAGTACTTC.

This clonotype has more than one count but fewer than ten. The chain couples TRBV20-1 to TRBJ2-7; 8 nucleotides align to TRBD2. CDR1 and CDR2 from the germline V gene are DFQATT and SNEGSKA (reference sequence). CDR3 length: 14 amino acids. V lost 3 bases to trimming and J lost 3 bases; unmatched junction nucleotides: 7. Written as DNA, the CDR3 is TGCAGTGCTAGCCTACTAGCGGAGCACTACGAGCAGTACTTC. It translates to CSASLLAEHYEQYF.

This clonotype was recorded many times. The V gene is TRBV5-5, the J gene TRBJ1-4, with D tentatively TRBD1 (5 bases). The ends were cut back, 1 base at V and 0 bases at J, with 7 bases in the middle. Germline assignment: CDR1 SGHKS and CDR2 YYEKEE (reference sequence). The CDR3 is 15 residues long. The CDR3 loop reads CASSLPQATNEKLFF. In DNA form, the CDR3 reads TGTGCCAGCAGCTTGCCACAGGCAACTAATGAAAAACTGTTTTTT.

The chain links TRBV7-9 to TRBJ1-5; D might be TRBD1 (5 bases). The V end lost 11 bases, the J end lost 1 base, and 18 bases lay between the germline ends. The CDR3 extends over 15 amino acids. Germline CDR1 SEHNR, CDR2 FQNEAQ (reference sequence). The CDR3 bases are TGTGCCGTACAGGAAGGGCCGACAAGCAATCAGCCCCAGCATTTT. Encoded protein: CAVQEGPTSNQPQHF.

This chain links TRBV28 with TRBJ2-7; TRBD2 agrees at 13 bases. Trimming removed 7 bases from V and 5 bases from J; junction bases left unmatched: 8. The CDR3 is 15 residues long. The germline gives CDR1 MDHEN, CDR2 SYDVKM. The CDR3, as DNA: TGTGCCAGCAAGACCGGGACTAGCGGGAAAGACGAGCAGTACTTC. Amino acid sequence: CASKTGTSGKDEQYF.

In this sample, this clonotype turned up many times. This sequence joins TRBV29-1 and TRBJ2-7, with 10 bases lining up with TRBD2. Germline values: CDR1 SQVTM, CDR2 ANQGSEA. The J segment lost 3 bases and the V segment lost 4 bases, leaving 6 bases of the junction unmatched. This CDR3 region has 14 residues. The CDR3 coding sequence is TGCAGCGTTGTTGGGCTAGCGGGAGTCTACGAGCAGTACTTC. Protein: CSVVGLAGVYEQYF.

At least ten counts were recorded for this clonotype. The chain joins TRBV7-2 to TRBJ1-5, with D unclear. Germline loops: CDR1 SGHTA, CDR2 FQGNSA. CDR3 length equals 16 residues. With 1 base removed from V and 4 bases from J, the gap between germline ends came to 14 bases. CDR3 amino acids: CASSLVAGSGNQPQHF. The CDR3 region has the DNA TGTGCCAGCAGCTTAGTTGCAGGTTCGGGAAATCAGCCCCAGCATTTT.

This clonotype was counted ten times or more. The CDR3 bases are TGTGCCTGGAGGTGGGAAATTACGCAGTATTTT. It specifies CAWRWEITQYF. The V and J genes are TRBV30 and TRBJ2-3; no firm D call. V was cut by 3 bases and J by 8 bases, with 9 bases left in between. Germline-derived CDR1 and CDR2 are GTSNPN and SVGIG (reference sequence). The CDR3 consists of 11 residues.

The chain recombines TRBV25-1 with TRBJ2-1, with TRBD2 matching 8 bases. The CDR3 length is 14 residues. Germline V gene sequence: CDR1 MGHDK, CDR2 SYGVNS. V shed 3 bases, J shed 10 bases, and the junction held 8 bases outside the gene matches. This CDR3 is CASSDHGREGEQFF. DNA of the CDR3: TGTGCCAGCAGTGACCACGGACGGGAGGGGGAGCAGTTCTTC. Full variable domain (rest looked up from reference TRBV25-1 and TRBJ2-1): EADIYQTPRYLVIGTGKKITLECSQTMGHDKMYWYQQDPGMELHLIHYSYGVNSTEKGDLSSESTVSRIRTEHFPLTLESARPSHTSQYLCASSDHGREGEQFFGPGTRLTVL.

The chain recombines TRBV6-1 with TRBJ2-2; TRBD1 might be the D (6 bases). CDR3 length: 14 amino acids. Germline V lookup: CDR1 MNHNS, CDR2 SASEGT. Trimming removed 10 bases from V and 2 bases from J, with 14 bases in between. The CDR3 loop reads CAIPLGHNTGELFF. The CDR3 DNA reads TGTGCCATTCCTCTGGGACACAACACCGGGGAGCTGTTTTTT.

J is TRBJ2-1 and V is TRBV4-3; 9 bases fit TRBD1. The CDR3 is 19 residues long. Losses at the gene ends were 4 bases for V and 1 base for J; bases not matched to a gene: 14. Germline CDR1 is LGHNA and CDR2 is YSLEER. The CDR3 sequence is CASSPKPPGTGISYNEQFF. CDR3 bases: TGCGCCAGCAGCCCTAAACCCCCCGGGACAGGGATTTCCTACAATGAGCAGTTCTTC.

The chain joins TRBV20-1 to TRBJ2-1; D not certain. The CDR3 covers 16 residues. Germline V gives CDR1 DFQATT, CDR2 SNEGSKA (reference sequence). Trimming shortened V by 1 base and J by 0 bases, and 13 bases separated the two germline ends. The CDR3 sequence: CSARVEGTPSYNEQFF. Here the CDR3 DNA reads TGCAGTGCTAGAGTCGAAGGCACCCCCTCCTACAATGAGCAGTTCTTC.

This clonotype was detected many times. The V and J genes are TRBV29-1 and TRBJ2-3, with no clear D. The CDR3 has 12 amino acids. Trimming took 3 bases from V and 4 from J, leaving 8 bases between them. Germline V gene lookup returns CDR1 SQVTM and CDR2 ANQGSEA. The DNA of the CDR3 is TGCAGCGTTGAGGCCGGACCAGATACGCAGTATTTT. It specifies CSVEAGPDTQYF.

In its sample, this clonotype was seen many times. The rearrangement uses TRBV12-3 or TRBV12-4 and TRBJ2-1, with D unresolved. Trimming pared 3 bases from V and 9 bases from J, leaving 9 bases between. The CDR3 has 12 residues. The CDR3 region is CASSLLVGEQFF. CDR3 sequence (DNA): TGTGCCAGCAGTTTGTTGGTCGGTGAGCAGTTCTTC.

This clonotype was counted many times. This rearrangement joins TRBV9 to TRBJ2-1, with D possibly called TRBD1 or TRBD2 (5 bases each). V lost 0 bases and J 8 bases, leaving 6 bases between the germline ends. CDR3 length: 12 residues. Germline CDR1 SGDLS, CDR2 YYNGEE. The DNA of the CDR3 is TGTGCCAGCAGCGTAGGGGACCATGAGCAGTTCTTC. Its translation is CASSVGDHEQFF.

The chain couples TRBV5-1 to TRBJ2-7, with unresolved D. The CDR3 loop spans 17 amino acids. V dropped 2 bases and J dropped 2 bases, with 20 bases sitting between them. Germline V gene lookup returns CDR1 SGHRS and CDR2 YFSETQ. The CDR3 loop reads CASSLRTPSPSPYEQYF. CDR3 nucleotides: TGCGCCAGCAGCTTAAGGACCCCGAGTCCCAGCCCCTACGAGCAGTACTTC.

This clonotype came up a few times. The chain links TRBV29-1 to TRBJ1-2; 7 bases match TRBD1. The CDR3 is 13 amino acids. Losses at the gene ends were 6 bases for V and 8 bases for J; bases not matched to a gene: 12. Germline V gene data show CDR1 as SQVTM and CDR2 as ANQGSEA. The CDR3 loop reads CSVNPGTVDGYTF. Written as DNA, the CDR3 is TGCAGCGTCAATCCCGGGACAGTGGACGGCTACACCTTC. The whole variable domain, remainder taken from reference TRBV29-1 and TRBJ1-2, is SAVISQKPSRDICQRGTSLTIQCQVDSQVTMMFWYRQQPGQSLTLIATANQGSEATYESGFVIDKFPISRPNLTFSTLTVSNMSPEDSSIYLCSVNPGTVDGYTFGSGTRLTVV.

The rearrangement joins TRBV6-5 to TRBJ2-1, with 7 bases fitting TRBD2. Germline CDR1 MNHEY, CDR2 SVGAGI. There are 17 residues in the CDR3. V trimming: 5 bases; J trimming: 0 bases; junction bases outside the gene matches: 10. CDR3 sequence: CASSPETSIDSYNEQFF. The CDR3 DNA reads as TGTGCCAGCAGTCCTGAGACTAGCATCGACTCCTACAATGAGCAGTTCTTC.

Only a few counts were recorded for this clonotype. This chain connects TRBV6-5 to TRBJ2-1; no firm D call. Between the trimmed V and J ends, which lost 1 base and 0 bases, there was a span of 10 bases. Germline CDR1 and CDR2: MNHEY and SVGAGI. The CDR3 sequence is 16 residues long. CDR3 protein: CASSYLPLSSYNEQFF. DNA of the CDR3: TGTGCCAGCAGTTACTTACCTCTGAGCTCCTACAATGAGCAGTTCTTC.

A few counts support this clonotype. The CDR3: CASSLDYYTDTQYF. For the CDR3, the DNA is TGTGCCAGCAGCTTAGACTACTACACAGATACGCAGTATTTT. This rearrangement joins TRBV7-2 to TRBJ2-3; D is unclear. V dropped 1 base and J dropped 2 bases, with 7 bases sitting between them. This CDR3 has 14 residues. Germline CDR1 SGHTA, CDR2 FQGNSA.

This clonotype was detected ten times or more. V gene TRBV7-9 combines with J gene TRBJ2-1; 8 bases map to TRBD2. Looked up from germline, CDR1 is SEHNR and CDR2 is FQNEAQ (reference sequence). The CDR3 totals 13 residues. V was clipped by 4 bases and J by 7 bases; unmatched bases: 3. The CDR3 protein is CASSYASGNEQFF. CDR3 coding DNA: TGTGCCAGCAGCTACGCTAGCGGGAATGAGCAGTTCTTC.

This clonotype came up many times. V and J are TRBV25-1 and TRBJ1-5, with D hard to call. Trimming cost V 3 bases and J 8 bases, with 14 bases left between them. CDR1 is MGHDK and CDR2 is SYGVNS in the germline V gene. The CDR3 runs 14 residues. CDR3 sequence reads: CASSERGSFEPQHF. The CDR3 DNA follows: TGTGCCAGCAGTGAGCGGGGTAGTTTTGAGCCCCAGCATTTT.

This chain links TRBV6-5 with TRBJ2-5, with 9 bases that match TRBD2. The V gene's germline CDR1 is MNHEY and CDR2 SVGAGI. This CDR3 has 14 amino acids. V lost 2 bases to trimming and J lost 4 bases; unmatched junction nucleotides: 2. In DNA, the CDR3 is TGTGCCAGCAGTTACAGGCGGGAGGGAGAGACCCAGTACTTC. Translated: CASSYRREGETQYF.

Details on this clonotype: One end of the junction fails to match germline, which may point to a read error. The rearrangement joins TRBV5-1 to TRBJ2-5, with D perhaps matching TRBD1 or TRBD2 (5 bases each). The germline V gene has CDR1 SGHRS and CDR2 YFSETQ. The CDR3 has 14 residues. The DNA of the CDR3 is TGCGCCAGCAGCTCCGGGACCCAGCAAGGGACCCAGTACTTC. Protein product: CASSSGTQQGTQYF.

The genes are TRBV7-2 and TRBJ2-2; D is ambiguous. V was trimmed by 3 bases and J by 5 bases, leaving 10 bases between them. The CDR3 loop spans 14 amino acids. Germline V gene sequence: CDR1 SGHTA, CDR2 FQGNSA. Written as DNA, the CDR3 is TGTGCCAGCAGCTTGGTTGCCCCTACCGGGGAGCTGTTTTTT. Translated, it gives CASSLVAPTGELFF.

This clonotype was counted a few times. The chain is built from TRBV28 and TRBJ1-5; the D is unclear. The germline CDR1 and CDR2 sequences are MDHEN and SYDVKM. The CDR3 runs 11 residues. The germline V and J ends were trimmed by 8 bases and 4 bases, with 6 bases remaining between them. Here the CDR3 DNA reads TGTGCCAGCGGTCCAAATCAGCCCCAGCATTTT. It yields the protein CASGPNQPQHF.

The chain combines TRBV7-9 with TRBJ2-1; 11 nucleotides agree with TRBD1. CDR1 SEHNR and CDR2 FQNEAQ come from the germline V gene (reference sequence). The V and J ends lost 5 bases and 7 bases, in that order; junction bases with no gene match: 7. The CDR3 is 15 amino acids. The CDR3 nucleotides are TGTGCCAGCAGCACCGGGACAGGGGGTAGGAATGAGCAGTTCTTC. Translating it yields CASSTGTGGRNEQFF.

This clonotype was observed many times. The V gene is TRBV12-3 or TRBV12-4, the J gene TRBJ2-5; TRBD2 is a possible D gene (6 bases). Trimming shortened V by 4 bases and J by 2 bases, and 11 bases separated the two germline ends. The CDR3 is made up of 14 amino acids. The CDR3 DNA sequence: TGTGCCAGCAGTTGGAGTGGGGGGCAAGAGACCCAGTACTTC. Protein sequence: CASSWSGGQETQYF.

This clonotype was seen only a few times. This sequence joins TRBV20-1 and TRBJ1-5; D gene uncertain. The CDR3 has 12 residues. V lost 5 bases and J 5 bases, leaving 10 bases between the germline ends. In germline, CDR1 is DFQATT, CDR2 SNEGSKA (reference sequence). Here the CDR3 reads CSAAPGYQPQHF. CDR3 nucleotide sequence: TGCAGTGCTGCGCCTGGGTATCAGCCCCAGCATTTT.

This clonotype was seen only a few times. The J gene is TRBJ1-5, the V gene TRBV4-2; D call uncertain. In germline, CDR1 is LGHNA, CDR2 YNFKEQ. V lost 0 bases and J 3 bases, leaving 9 bases between the germline ends. The CDR3 is 15 residues long. CDR3 in amino acids: CASSQDSIVNQPQHF. CDR3 DNA sequence: TGTGCCAGCAGCCAAGATTCCATCGTCAATCAGCCCCAGCATTTT.